This TCR beta chain was recovered during a study of cytomegalovirus exposure and HLA in healthy donors. The study's findings and limits: Reported results showed that the classifier diagnosed cytomegalovirus status with high specificity and sensitivity. The productive fraction for most TCR beta V segments was about 87% or about 30% in an earlier analysis.

About this clone itself: What it binds is not known.

A multiplex PCR was run with 60 Vbeta primers and 13 Jbeta primers. The protocol was immunoSEQ multiplex PCR, while the TCRdb copy is restricted to in-frame clones and leaves out a portion. The repertoire holds some 40,000 clones, with about 85% as singletons. The length of the CDR3 is 13 residues. CDR1 is MNHNS and CDR2 is SASEGT in the germline V gene. V dropped 5 bases and J dropped 12; count of bases not matched to a gene: 10. The clonotype was recovered from a man aged 50-60 years in good health and CMV-seronegative. V gene TRBV6-1 combines with J gene TRBJ1-5; 7 positions match TRBD1. The sample taken for sequencing was PBMCs. The CDR3 DNA sequence: TGTGCCAGCAGTAACACCCGTCGACAGGGCCAGCATTTT. Translating gives CASSNTRRQGQHF.